A selection of T cell receptor beta chains follows, all from one sample in a study of shared clonotypes between healthy human individuals. TCRdb keeps only in-frame clones here, not all; method: immunoSEQ multiplex PCR. The profile shows some 1,600,000 clones, 98% of them singletons. Source material: naive CD4+ T cells sorted from blood. The receptors stem from a man aged 25-45 years in good health. Both conserved end residues are part of each CDR3. The order of the fields is V gene, J gene, D gene, clone size, CDR3 DNA, CDR3 protein. The D gene is left open where the match is weak. Size tells how often a clone was seen (once, few, many) or the class of an expanded clone, and some rows leave it out.

>TRBV11-3|TRBJ2-1|.|.
TGTGCCAGCAGCTTAGGGGCCTCGGAGCAGTTCTTC
CASSLGASEQFF
>TRBV10-3|TRBJ2-2|TRBD1|.
TGTGCCATCAGGAGGACAGGGGAAACCGGGGAGCTGTTTTTT
CAIRRTGETGELFF
>TRBV19|TRBJ2-5|TRBD1|.
TGTGCCAGTAGTATACAACCCGGGACAGGGATGGAGACCCAGTACTTC
CASSIQPGTGMETQYF
>TRBV5-5|TRBJ2-7|.|once
TGTGCCAGCAGCTTGGTACAGGTCTACGAGCAGTACTTC
CASSLVQVYEQYF
>TRBV19|TRBJ2-3|TRBD1|.
TGTGCCAGTAGCAAAAAAGAAACAGGGGTCGGCACAGATACGCAGTATTTT
CASSKKETGVGTDTQYF
>TRBV4-3|TRBJ2-1|.|once
TGCGCCAGCAGCCAAGAGGGGGACTCCTACAATGAGCAGTTCTTC
CASSQEGDSYNEQFF
>TRBV20-1|TRBJ1-2|.|.
TGCAGTGCTAGAGATACTGAGCTCGCCCTCTTC
CSARDTELALF
>TRBV10-3|TRBJ1-2|.|.
TGTGCCATCAGTGAGATAGGACGGGACAACATCTATGGCTACACCTTC
CAISEIGRDNIYGYTF
>TRBV5-1|TRBJ2-7|TRBD1|.
TGCGCCAGCAGCCCAGGGGGTGGTGCAGACTCCTACGAGCAGTACTTC
CASSPGGGADSYEQYF
>TRBV5-1|TRBJ2-5|.|.
TGCGCCAGCAGCTTGGGGGGGTCGGTTAAAGAGACCCAGTACTTC
CASSLGGSVKETQYF
>TRBV5-1|TRBJ2-1|TRBD2|.
TGCGCCAGCAGCGGACTAGCGGGAGGGGTAATCTACAATGAGCAGTTCTTC
CASSGLAGGVIYNEQFF
>TRBV10-1|TRBJ2-5|TRBD1|.
TGCGCCAGCAGTGCCGGACAGGGTAAAGAGACCCAGTACTTC
CASSAGQGKETQYF
>TRBV28|TRBJ2-5|.|.
TGTGCCAGCAGTTTTGGCCGGCAGTCCTCTGATACCCAGTACTTC
CASSFGRQSSDTQYF
>TRBV28|TRBJ1-1|.|.
TGTGCCGGAGGGGGGAACACTGAAGCTTTCTTT
CAGGGNTEAFF
>TRBV5-5|TRBJ2-4|.|.
TGTGCCAGCAGGGGAGAAGAAAACATTCAGTACTTC
CASRGEENIQYF
>TRBV19|TRBJ2-2|.|.
TGTGCCAGTAGTATGAGTTCCGGAGACACCGGGGAGCTGTTTTTT
CASSMSSGDTGELFF